These T cell receptor beta chains were read from a single sample in a study of CD8+CD57+ T cells in acquired aplastic anemia. TCRdb re-analysed the reads in MiXCR, keeping a single row per CDR3 protein. The sample records 60,000 to 75,000 distinct CDR3 sequences, about 56% being singletons. The sample comprised sorted CD4+, CD8+, or CD8+CD57+ T cells (not recorded which) from PBMCs. The receptor source for this set is a human donor in good health, serving as a control. Each CDR3 is given with its conserved first and last residue. Each record gives: V gene, J gene, CDR3 protein.

TRBV14	TRBJ1-1	CASSQEPGTGNTEAFF
TRBV15	TRBJ1-2	CATSREGASSETRTAYGYTF
TRBV24-1	TRBJ2-7	CATSDSGDSYEQYF
TRBV29-1	TRBJ1-1	CSVNRQGPNTEAFF
TRBV7-9	TRBJ2-7	CASSPRTGTYEQYF
TRBV2	TRBJ2-6	CASSGAGANVLTF
TRBV10-1	TRBJ2-2	CASSESSSGTSVAGELFF
TRBV29-1	TRBJ2-7	CSSLGRSSYEQYF
TRBV6-1	TRBJ1-5	CAGGQGTQPQHF
TRBV7-9	TRBJ1-2	CASSLGGWGDYGYTF
TRBV4-1	TRBJ2-1	CASSQVRPGEQFF
TRBV20-1	TRBJ2-7	CSVDSGYEQYF
TRBV3-1	TRBJ2-7	CASSQGGIYEQYF
TRBV5-1	TRBJ2-1	CASSYNIGSSGKHEQFF
TRBV7-2	TRBJ2-7	CASRMGGGFVYEQYF
TRBV15	TRBJ2-7	CATSRQTGTSGNYEQYF
TRBV12-3/TRBV12-4	TRBJ2-1	CASSSVYKREGPLNEQFF
TRBV19	TRBJ2-7	CASSAYSGPSYEQYF
TRBV15	TRBJ2-7	CATSRRTGGYEQYF
TRBV25-1	TRBJ2-3	CASSASGTGVADTQYF
TRBV2	TRBJ1-2	CASSEGAGVLNYGYTF
TRBV12-3/TRBV12-4	TRBJ2-7	CASSLAGVLNEQYF
TRBV7-9	TRBJ1-6	CASRERGLDNSPLHF
TRBV6-1	TRBJ2-3	CASTRADTDTQYF